The 26 T cell receptor beta chains given below trace back to one sample, sequenced in a study of beta chain features in type 1 diabetes. The investigators reverse transcribed all of the isolated RNA, so they sequenced expressed TCRB transcripts. The table came from immunoSEQ multiplex PCR; TCRdb's copy has only in-frame clones and leaves some out. Of hundreds of thousands of clones listed, over 9.5% are singletons. Material for sequencing was naive CD4+ T cells from blood. Receptors were obtained from a man younger than 35 in good health.

The chain is built from TRBV18 and TRBJ1-4, with D unclear. Trimming removed 6 bases from V and 0 bases from J, with 8 bases in between. Germline CDR1 reads KGHSH; CDR2 reads LQKENI. The CDR3 has 14 amino acids. The CDR3, as DNA: TGTGCCAGCTCCCTAACTCCAACTAATGAAAAACTGTTTTTT. Protein: CASSLTPTNEKLFF.

This chain joins TRBV5-4 and TRBJ1-6; D gene ambiguous. Trimming stripped 5 bases from V and 6 bases from J, with 12 bases between. The length of the CDR3 is 14 residues. From germline, CDR1 is SGHNT and CDR2 YYREEE (reference sequence). The CDR3 region has the DNA TGTGCCAGCAGTTCGCACAGTTTTAATTCACCCCTCCACTTT. It encodes CASSSHSFNSPLHF.

The chain uses TRBV28 and TRBJ2-2; D call uncertain. The CDR3 loop spans 13 amino acids. The V gene's germline CDR1 is MDHEN and CDR2 SYDVKM. Trimming pared 3 bases from V and 6 bases from J, leaving 8 bases between. CDR3 in amino acids: CASSFRSAGELFF. The CDR3 nucleotides read TGTGCCAGCAGTTTCCGAAGCGCCGGGGAGCTGTTTTTT.

The rearrangement joins TRBV5-1 to TRBJ2-3; unclear D gene. There are 16 residues in the CDR3. Trimming shortened V by 0 bases and J by 2 bases, and 13 bases separated the two germline ends. The germline gives CDR1 SGHRS, CDR2 YFSETQ. The CDR3 sequence: CASSLVGSRNTDTQYF. In DNA form, the CDR3 reads TGCGCCAGCAGCTTGGTGGGTAGCCGCAACACAGATACGCAGTATTTT.

This clone was counted a few times. The V call is TRBV7-3, the J call TRBJ2-3; 9 bases line up with TRBD1. The J segment lost 3 bases and the V segment lost 5 bases, leaving 6 bases of the junction unmatched. This CDR3 is built from 15 residues. CDR1 and CDR2 (germline): SGHTA, FQGTGA. The CDR3 DNA reads as TGTGCCAGCAGCCCGACGGGACAGGGAACAGATACGCAGTATTTT. As protein: CASSPTGQGTDTQYF.

The chain couples TRBV6-6 to TRBJ2-1; 11 bases agree with TRBD2. Germline V gives CDR1 MNHNY, CDR2 SVGAGI (reference sequence). Losses at the gene ends were 6 bases for V and 10 bases for J; bases not matched to a gene: 11. The CDR3 length is 15 residues. CDR3 residues: CASSVSGGAFDEQFF. The CDR3 DNA reads TGTGCCAGCAGCGTTAGCGGGGGGGCCTTTGACGAGCAGTTCTTC.

The chain carries TRBV5-4 and TRBJ2-1, with 8 positions matching TRBD2. The germline V gene encodes CDR1 SGHNT and CDR2 YYREEE (reference sequence). The V and J ends lost 0 bases and 8 bases, in that order; junction bases with no gene match: 7. This CDR3 region has 15 residues. CDR3 sequence reads: CASSLARGGADEQFF. The CDR3 nucleotides are TGTGCCAGCAGCTTGGCTCGGGGGGGAGCGGATGAGCAGTTCTTC.

This clone was counted a single time. This rearrangement joins TRBV18 to TRBJ1-2; D remains unclear. This CDR3 comprises 12 residues. The V gene lost 2 bases and the J gene lost 8 bases, with 9 bases spanning the gap. Germline V gene data show CDR1 as KGHSH and CDR2 as LQKENI. CDR3 sequence reads: CASSPNTEGYTF. The CDR3 DNA reads TGTGCCAGCTCACCAAACACAGAAGGCTACACCTTC.

This clone has only a few counts. The CDR3 DNA reads as TGCGCCAGCAGCTTGGGGGGGACTTCTAGCTCCTACGAGCAGTACTTC. The encoded protein is CASSLGGTSSSYEQYF. This sequence joins TRBV5-1 and TRBJ2-7; D perhaps matches TRBD2 (6 bases). Trimming pared 0 bases from V and 0 bases from J, leaving 13 bases between. Germline values: CDR1 SGHRS, CDR2 YFSETQ. CDR3 length: 16 amino acids.

This clone showed up just a few times. The chain joins TRBV6-6 to TRBJ2-2, with 7 bases fitting TRBD2. CDR1 is MNHNY, CDR2 SVGAGI, per germline (reference sequence). V lost 5 bases and J lost 4; bases outside the gene matches: 7. This CDR3 has 15 residues. CDR3 amino acids: CASSPQRGATGELFF. CDR3 nucleotide sequence: TGTGCCAGCAGTCCACAGCGGGGTGCCACCGGGGAGCTGTTTTTT.

This chain uses TRBV9 with TRBJ2-3; 7 nucleotides agree with TRBD2. The CDR3 is 15 amino acids. CDR1 and CDR2 from the germline V gene are SGDLS and YYNGEE. The V segment lost 0 bases and the J segment 6 bases; nucleotides outside the gene matches: 7. CDR3: CASSVGEGEVDTQYF. In DNA form, the CDR3 reads TGTGCCAGCAGCGTAGGGGAGGGAGAAGTGGATACGCAGTATTTT.

Here the CDR3 reads CASTGTGDDSSYEQYF. The CDR3 bases are TGTGCCAGCACCGGGACAGGGGACGACTCTTCCTACGAGCAGTACTTC. The rearrangement links TRBV27 to TRBJ2-7; 10 nucleotides line up with TRBD1. The J segment lost 1 base and the V segment lost 7 bases, leaving 10 bases of the junction unmatched. The germline V gene encodes CDR1 MNHEY and CDR2 SMNVEV (reference sequence). This CDR3 comprises 16 residues.

The gene calls are TRBV21-1 and TRBJ1-1; the table's D call, TRBD1, has no DNA check behind it. TRBV21-1 is an annotated pseudogene. This CDR3 is built from 10 residues. CDR3 coding DNA: TGTGCCAGCGAAGACAGGGCCGCATTCTTT. Translation gives CASEDRAAFF.

The chain couples TRBV5-1 to TRBJ2-3; D unclear. V lost 0 bases, J lost 0 bases, and 2 bases lay in between. Germline CDR1 SGHRS, CDR2 YFSETQ. The CDR3 contains 13 residues. CDR3 residues: CASSLASTDTQYF. For the CDR3, the DNA is TGCGCCAGCAGCTTGGCTAGCACAGATACGCAGTATTTT. The whole variable domain, filled in from reference TRBV5-1 and TRBJ2-3, reads KAGVTQTPRYLIKTRGQQVTLSCSPISGHRSVSWYQQTPGQGLQFLFEYFSETQRNKGNFPGRFSGRQFSNSRSEMNVSTLELGDSALYLCASSLASTDTQYFGPGTRLTVL.

The V gene is TRBV7-3, the J gene TRBJ1-1; D is uncertain. The germline CDR1 and CDR2 sequences are SGHTA and FQGTGA. The CDR3 sequence is 13 residues long. The V gene lost 4 bases and the J gene lost 3 bases, with 9 bases spanning the gap. In nucleotides, the CDR3 is TGTGCCAGCAGCTGGCGGGAGTACACTGAAGCTTTCTTT. This encodes CASSWREYTEAFF.

This clone showed up just a few times. The chain recombines TRBV29-1 with TRBJ1-2; possible D gene TRBD1, 6 bases. V lost 6 bases and J 6 bases, leaving 14 bases between the germline ends. The CDR3 length is 12 residues. Germline values: CDR1 SQVTM, CDR2 ANQGSEA. CDR3 amino acids: CSVPGERNGYTF. The CDR3 DNA reads TGCAGCGTCCCAGGGGAACGCAATGGCTACACCTTC.

This clone has a handful of counts. The V and J genes are TRBV9 and TRBJ2-1, with D maybe TRBD2 (5 bases). The CDR3 is made up of 13 amino acids. V dropped 2 bases and J dropped 10 bases, with 13 bases sitting between them. Germline V gene sequence: CDR1 SGDLS, CDR2 YYNGEE. CDR3 sequence reads: CASSVGGGGEQFF. The CDR3 nucleotides read TGTGCCAGCAGCGTGGGTGGCGGAGGAGAGCAGTTCTTC. Full variable domain (outside the CDR3, taken from reference TRBV9 and TRBJ2-1): DSGVTQTPKHLITATGQRVTLRCSPRSGDLSVYWYQQSLDQGLQFLIQYYNGEERAKGNILERFSAQQFPDLHSELNLSSLELGDSALYFCASSVGGGGEQFFGPGTRLTVL.

J is TRBJ1-2 and V is TRBV7-2, with TRBD1 matching over 9 bases. Germline V gene lookup returns CDR1 SGHTA and CDR2 FQGNSA. This CDR3 region has 14 residues. Trimming took 3 bases from V and 5 from J; bases not matched to a gene: 4. The CDR3 DNA sequence: TGTGCCAGCAGCTTGAGGACAGGGGAATATGGCTACACCTTC. It encodes CASSLRTGEYGYTF.

V gene TRBV7-2 combines with J gene TRBJ2-3; D is perhaps TRBD2 (5 bases). Germline V gene sequence: CDR1 SGHTA, CDR2 FQGNSA. The V end lost 4 bases, the J end lost 0 bases, and 14 bases lay between the germline ends. The CDR3 totals 16 residues. Here the CDR3 reads CASSSSGDSSTDTQYF. The CDR3 DNA sequence: TGTGCCAGCAGCTCGAGCGGCGATTCTAGCACAGATACGCAGTATTTT.

The chain couples TRBV7-9 to TRBJ2-1, with TRBD2 matching over 11 bases. The CDR3 extends over 14 amino acids. CDR1 is SEHNR and CDR2 is FQNEAQ in the germline V gene (reference sequence). The V and J ends lost 5 bases and 5 bases, in that order; junction bases with no gene match: 2. The CDR3 DNA follows: TGTGCCAGCAGCCCGGGACTAGCGGACAATGAGCAGTTCTTC. Its translation is CASSPGLADNEQFF. Using reference TRBV7-9 and TRBJ2-1 for the parts outside the CDR3, the full variable domain is DTGVSQNPRHKITKRGQNVTFRCDPISEHNRLYWYRQTLGQGPEFLTYFQNEAQLEKSRLLSDRFSAERPKGSFSTLEIQRTEQGDSAMYLCASSPGLADNEQFFGPGTRLTVL.

The chain uses TRBV7-3 and TRBJ2-5; tentative D call: TRBD1 (6 bases). Germline CDR1 reads SGHTA; CDR2 reads FQGTGA. V was clipped by 1 base and J by 3 bases, with 6 bases between them. The CDR3 totals 13 residues. The chain's CDR3 is CASSLNREETQYF. Here the CDR3 DNA reads TGTGCCAGCAGCTTAAACAGGGAAGAGACCCAGTACTTC.

This CDR3 reads CASTSGGAYNEQFF. CDR3 coding DNA: TGCGCCAGTACTAGCGGGGGGGCCTACAATGAGCAGTTCTTC. The rearrangement uses TRBV4-1 and TRBJ2-1, with 13 bases aligning to TRBD2. Per germline, CDR1 MGHRA and CDR2 YSYEKL. The length of the CDR3 is 14 residues. Germline trimming cut 9 bases from V and 2 bases from J; bases unmatched to any gene: 1.

V usage is TRBV7-2 and J usage is TRBJ1-2; D not resolved. Trimming removed 3 bases from V and 0 bases from J, with 8 bases in between. Germline CDR1 is SGHTA and CDR2 is FQGNSA. The CDR3 loop spans 14 amino acids. CDR3 region: CASSLQRSNYGYTF. The DNA of the CDR3 is TGTGCCAGCAGCTTGCAGCGATCTAACTATGGCTACACCTTC.

This clone has a handful of counts. The chain employs TRBV28 and TRBJ2-1; D is ambiguous. V lost 7 bases and J lost 9, with 13 bases in between. In germline, CDR1 is MDHEN, CDR2 SYDVKM. There are 12 residues in the CDR3. CDR3 nucleotides: TGTGCCAGCATCCCCCGCCCCGGTGAGCAGTTCTTC. Translated, it gives CASIPRPGEQFF.

This clone was recorded a few times. The chain employs TRBV7-2 and TRBJ2-5, with 10 bases lining up with TRBD1. Germline V gene data show CDR1 as SGHTA and CDR2 as FQGNSA. The V segment lost 5 bases and the J segment 1 base; nucleotides outside the gene matches: 7. The CDR3 sequence is 16 residues long. In DNA, the CDR3 is TGTGCCAGCAGCCCAAGGGGACAGGGGATCCAAGAGACCCAGTACTTC. Protein: CASSPRGQGIQETQYF.

The chain carries TRBV30 and TRBJ1-5, with 8 bases fitting TRBD1. CDR1 and CDR2 from the germline V gene are GTSNPN and SVGIG (reference sequence). CDR3 length equals 13 residues. V lost 5 bases, J lost 3 bases, and 3 bases stayed unmatched. CDR3 nucleotide sequence: TGTGCCTGGGGACAGGGACCCAATCAGCCCCAGCATTTT. Translated: CAWGQGPNQPQHF.